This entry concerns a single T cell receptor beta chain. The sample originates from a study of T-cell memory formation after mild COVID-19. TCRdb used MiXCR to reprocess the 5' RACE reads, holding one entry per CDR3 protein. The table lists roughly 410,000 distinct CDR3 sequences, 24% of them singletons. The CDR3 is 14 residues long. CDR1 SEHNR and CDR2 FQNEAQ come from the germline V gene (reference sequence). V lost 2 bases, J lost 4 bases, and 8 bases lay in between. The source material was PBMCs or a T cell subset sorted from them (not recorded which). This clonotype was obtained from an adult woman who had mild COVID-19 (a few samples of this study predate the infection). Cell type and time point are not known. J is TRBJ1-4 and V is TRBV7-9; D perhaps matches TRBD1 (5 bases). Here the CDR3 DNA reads TGTGCCAGCAGCTTATCAGGGCTTAATGAAAAACTGTTTTTT. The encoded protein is CASSLSGLNEKLFF.